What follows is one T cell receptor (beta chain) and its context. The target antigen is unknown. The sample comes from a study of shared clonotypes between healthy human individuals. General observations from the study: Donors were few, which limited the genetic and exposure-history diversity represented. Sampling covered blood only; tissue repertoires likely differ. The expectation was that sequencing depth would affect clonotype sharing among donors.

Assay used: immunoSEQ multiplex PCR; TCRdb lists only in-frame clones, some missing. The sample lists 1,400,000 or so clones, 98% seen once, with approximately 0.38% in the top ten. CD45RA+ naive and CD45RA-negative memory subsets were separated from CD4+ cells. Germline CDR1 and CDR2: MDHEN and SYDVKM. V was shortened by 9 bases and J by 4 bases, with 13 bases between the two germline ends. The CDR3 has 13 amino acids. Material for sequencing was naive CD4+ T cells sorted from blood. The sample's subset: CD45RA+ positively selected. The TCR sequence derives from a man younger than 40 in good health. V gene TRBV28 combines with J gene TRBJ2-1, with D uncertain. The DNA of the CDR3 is TGTGCCAGTTCTCGGGCGGCTTACAATGAGCAGTTCTTC. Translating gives CASSRAAYNEQFF. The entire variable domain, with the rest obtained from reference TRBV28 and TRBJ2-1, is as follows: DVKVTQSSRYLVKRTGEKVFLECVQDMDHENMFWYRQDPGLGLRLIYFSYDVKMKEKGDIPEGYSVSREKKERFSLILESASTNQTSMYLCASSRAAYNEQFFGPGTRLTVL.